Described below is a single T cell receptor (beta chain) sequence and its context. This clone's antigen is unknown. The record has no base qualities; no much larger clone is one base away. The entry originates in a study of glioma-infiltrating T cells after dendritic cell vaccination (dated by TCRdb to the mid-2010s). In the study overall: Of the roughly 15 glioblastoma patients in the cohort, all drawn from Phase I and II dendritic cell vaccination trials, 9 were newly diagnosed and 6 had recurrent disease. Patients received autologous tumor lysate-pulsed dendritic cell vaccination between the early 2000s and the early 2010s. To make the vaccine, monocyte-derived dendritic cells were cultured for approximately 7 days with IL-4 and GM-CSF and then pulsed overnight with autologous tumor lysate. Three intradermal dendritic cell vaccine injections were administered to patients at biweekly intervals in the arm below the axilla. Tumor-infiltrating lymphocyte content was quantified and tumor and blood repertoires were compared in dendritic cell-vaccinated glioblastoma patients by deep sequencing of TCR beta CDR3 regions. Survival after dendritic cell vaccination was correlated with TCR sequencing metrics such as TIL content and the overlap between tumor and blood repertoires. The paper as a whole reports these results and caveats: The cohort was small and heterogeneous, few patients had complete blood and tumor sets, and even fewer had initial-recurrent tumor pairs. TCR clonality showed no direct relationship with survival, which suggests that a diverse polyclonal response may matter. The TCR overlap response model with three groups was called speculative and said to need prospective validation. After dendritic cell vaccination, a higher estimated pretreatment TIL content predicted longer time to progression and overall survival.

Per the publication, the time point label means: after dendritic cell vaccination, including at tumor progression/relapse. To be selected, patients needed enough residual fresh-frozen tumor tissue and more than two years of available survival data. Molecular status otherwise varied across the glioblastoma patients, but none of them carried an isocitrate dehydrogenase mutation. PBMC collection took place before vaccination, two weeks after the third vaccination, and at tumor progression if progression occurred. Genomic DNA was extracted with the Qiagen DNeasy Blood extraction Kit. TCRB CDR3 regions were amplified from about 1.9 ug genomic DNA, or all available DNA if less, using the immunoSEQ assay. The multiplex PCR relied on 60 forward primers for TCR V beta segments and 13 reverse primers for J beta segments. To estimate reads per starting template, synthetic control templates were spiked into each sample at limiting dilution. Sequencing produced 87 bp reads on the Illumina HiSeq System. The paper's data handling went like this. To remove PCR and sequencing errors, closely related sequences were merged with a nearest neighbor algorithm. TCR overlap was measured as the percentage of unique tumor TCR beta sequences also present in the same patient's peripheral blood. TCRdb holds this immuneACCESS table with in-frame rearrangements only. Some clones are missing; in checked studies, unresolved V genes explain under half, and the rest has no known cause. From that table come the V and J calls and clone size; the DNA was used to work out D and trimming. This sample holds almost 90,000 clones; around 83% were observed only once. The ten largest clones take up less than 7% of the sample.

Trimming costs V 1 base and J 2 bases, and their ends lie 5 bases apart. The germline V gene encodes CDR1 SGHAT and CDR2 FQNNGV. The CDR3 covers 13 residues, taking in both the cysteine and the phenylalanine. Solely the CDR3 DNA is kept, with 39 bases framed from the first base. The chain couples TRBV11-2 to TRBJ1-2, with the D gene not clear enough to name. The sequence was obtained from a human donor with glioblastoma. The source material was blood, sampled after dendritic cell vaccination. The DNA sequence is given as TGTGCCAGCAGCTTAGTTATAAACTATGGCTACACCTTC. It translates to CASSLVINYGYTF.